This T cell receptor beta chain was sequenced in a study of T-cell reconstitution after alpha-beta-depleted transplantation in children. TCRbeta library construction was performed incorporating unique molecular identifiers. TCRdb re-called the PCR reads through MiXCR, storing one row per CDR3 protein. The table includes roughly 310,000 distinct CDR3 sequences, approximately 23% detected once. The CDR3 is made up of 16 amino acids. V lost 1 base to trimming and J lost 0 bases, with 12 bases between them. The genes are TRBV12-3 or TRBV12-4 and TRBJ1-1, with no clear D. The input for sequencing was PBMCs, mostly from graft donor cells, taken 180 days after TCRalphabeta/CD19-depleted stem cell transplant. This TCR derives from a male patient younger than 18 who had a stem cell transplant for acute lymphoblastic leukemia, so the T cells may come from the graft donor. In DNA form, the CDR3 reads TGTGCCAGCAGTTTAGAACAGCATACTATGAACACTGAAGCTTTCTTT. This translates into CASSLEQHTMNTEAFF.